The entry below gives a single TCR beta chain sequence along with its context. Its antigen is currently not known. Base quality data are lacking; no much larger clone is found one base away. The CDR3 runs 16 amino acids, cysteine and phenylalanine included. The DNA shown is the 48-base CDR3, in frame from base 1. Trimming costs V 3 bases and J 2 bases, and their ends lie 15 bases apart. From a lookup of the germline V gene, CDR1 and CDR2 are SGDLS and YYNGEE. Each donor gave one peripheral blood draw, averaging approximately 0.12 L, which was collected into heparinised tubes. A BD FACSAria II and a panel including CD45RO, CCR7, CD25, CD127, CD95 and CD27 were used to sort naive, central memory, regulatory and stem cell-like memory CD4+ T cells. All sorted populations exceeded 95% purity. Right away, PBMCs were isolated by Lymphoprep density gradient centrifugation and were stained directly, with no culture step. To minimize batch effects, samples were stained and sorted in pairs, one healthy donor with one patient per experiment.

These data belong to a study of beta chain features in type 1 diabetes listed by TCRdb under 2018. Regarding the research as a whole: No differences in mean age, gender distribution, total cell number or subset yield were found between patients and healthy donors. A total of roughly 98,000,000 sorted cells were examined across all samples, and a strong correlation was observed between cell number per subset and RNA yield. Regulatory and stem cell-like memory subsets were obtained from only 8 patients and roughly eight healthy donors, while naive and central memory subsets were obtained from all 28 donors. In the study, TCRB repertoires of sorted circulating CD4+ T cell subsets from recently diagnosed type 1 diabetes patients were compared with those of matched healthy donors. Results and caveats for the whole study, not just this receptor: In all four CD4+ subsets, TCRB CDR3 length was moderately but significantly shorter in type 1 diabetes patients. Naive, central memory and regulatory TCRB repertoires appeared to be more similar among patients than among healthy donors. Shorter templates might have been favored by PCR, but patient and control samples were amplified and corrected together, so both groups would have been affected equally by any skew. Because the HLA sub-analyses included only small numbers of individuals, any influence of HLA type on TCRB rearrangement was left unresolved. At VDJ recombination sites, patients with type 1 diabetes made fewer insertions and deleted more nucleotides, a pattern implying thymic rearrangement abnormalities. Because cDNA was sequenced instead of genomic DNA, highly expressing activated cells could be over-represented, though the groups showed no difference in activation or CD3 levels.

The entire isolated RNA was reverse transcribed using the High Capacity cDNA Reverse Transcription Kit, and thus expressed TCRB transcripts were sequenced. Deep immunoSEQ sequencing was performed on naive, central memory and regulatory T cell samples, with an average of around 3.4 million total reads per sample. After sorted cells were lysed in RLT buffer, RNA was extracted with DNase-treated RNeasy Micro or Mini kits, with the choice depending on cell number. To prevent cross-contamination, every cell subset was processed on its own, while patient and healthy donor samples were processed together. TCRB sequences were amplified from cDNA with the immunoSEQ multiplex PCR, producing 87-bp fragments spanning the CDR3 region. Sequencing of the amplicons was performed on the Illumina HiSeq platform. The published analysis was carried out like this. PCR bias was corrected computationally using synthetic template baselines, and reads within Hamming distance 2 were collapsed, with unmergeable singletons discarded. Reads were aligned against IMGT to assign V, D and J genes, CDR3 length and insertions or deletions at six rearrangement sites. Within each subset, clonotype counts were normalized to sorted cell number, and only after that were true diversity and Gini coefficients computed with the tcR R package. Repertoire sharing was quantified using the overlap coefficient calculated on TCRB nucleotide sequences. TCRdb mirrors the immuneACCESS table, restricted to in-frame sequences. Some clones are absent from its copies; in checked studies, under half trace to an unresolved V gene, and the reason for the others is unknown. That table supplies the V and J calls and clone size; D and trimming were determined from the DNA. This sample holds 95,000 to 150,000 clones; about 17% were observed only once. The top ten constitute 2% to 3% of the sample.

The sequence derives from a man aged 30-40 years with type 1 diabetes. Sequencing was performed on central memory CD4+ T cells from blood. Here the chain combines TRBV9 and TRBJ2-4; the D gene is possibly TRBD1 or TRBD2, with 6 bases matching each. In nucleotides, the sequence is TGTGCCAGCAGCGCTGGAGGGCAGGGGACCAAAAACATTCAGTACTTC. Translated, it gives CASSAGGQGTKNIQYF.